A single sample is the source of the 23 T cell receptor beta chains below, sequenced in a study of early T cells in non-severe SARS-CoV-2 infection. TCRdb reprocessed the 5' RACE reads via MiXCR and lists one record per CDR3 protein. The table includes 55,000 to 80,000 distinct CDR3 sequences, roughly 12% detected once. Sequencing input: whole blood. All receptors come from an adult who was a healthcare worker with PCR-confirmed SARS-CoV-2 infection or an uninfected control (not recorded which).

A word on this clonotype: One junction end disagrees with the germline gene, perhaps due to a read error. J is TRBJ2-3 and V is TRBV7-6; 8 bases fit TRBD2. The CDR3 has 14 amino acids. In germline, CDR1 is SGHVS, CDR2 FNYEAQ. For the CDR3, the DNA is TGTGCCAGCAGCAACCGGCGGGGGGCGGATACGCGGTATTTT. This gives the protein CASSNRRGADTRYF.

V gene TRBV7-2 combines with J gene TRBJ2-6; D is unresolved. Per the germline V gene, CDR1 is SGHTA and CDR2 is FQGNSA. Trimming took 1 base from V and 0 from J, leaving 13 bases between them. This CDR3 is 18 amino acids long. CDR3 residues: CASSLEGRLVSGANVLTF. For the CDR3, the DNA is TGTGCCAGCAGCTTAGAAGGCAGACTTGTCTCTGGGGCCAACGTCCTGACTTTC.

This clonotype came up many times. The chain combines TRBV4-2 with TRBJ2-7; 7 bases match TRBD2. V lost 0 bases to trimming and J lost 3 bases; unmatched junction nucleotides: 8. Germline CDR1 and CDR2: LGHNA and YNFKEQ. CDR3 length: 16 residues. The CDR3 region has the DNA TGTGCCAGCAGCCAAGAAGGAACAGCGGGAAACTACGAGCAGTACTTC. It encodes CASSQEGTAGNYEQYF.

In this sample, this clonotype turned up many times. The rearrangement links TRBV11-2 to TRBJ2-7; 7 positions agree with TRBD2. Germline CDR1 is SGHAT and CDR2 is FQNNGV. The CDR3 totals 14 residues. Germline trimming cut 5 bases from V and 2 bases from J; bases unmatched to any gene: 6. The chain's CDR3 is CASSLPGGPYEQYF. For the CDR3, the DNA is TGTGCCAGCAGCCTCCCGGGAGGCCCCTACGAGCAGTACTTC.

J is TRBJ2-2 and V is TRBV10-3; 8 bases are a match to TRBD2. Germline V gives CDR1 ENHRY, CDR2 SYGVKD. The CDR3 totals 15 residues. V trimming: 7 bases; J trimming: 1 base; junction bases outside the gene matches: 5. Written as DNA, the CDR3 is TGTGCCATCAATGTGCGGGGGGAGAACACCGGGGAGCTGTTTTTT. Translated: CAINVRGENTGELFF.

In this sample, this clonotype turned up a few times. V is TRBV5-4 and J is TRBJ1-1; tentatively, D is TRBD1 (6 bases). This CDR3 spans 16 amino acids. V was cut by 2 bases and J by 0 bases, with 14 bases left in between. Germline V CDR1 and CDR2: SGHNT, YYREEE (reference sequence). The CDR3 region is CASSFGGGFMNTEAFF. CDR3 nucleotides: TGTGCCAGCAGCTTTGGTGGGGGCTTCATGAACACTGAAGCTTTCTTT.

This clonotype occurred many times. In DNA, the CDR3 is TGTGCCAGCAGCTTAACGGGGAACACTGAAGCTTTCTTT. Its protein product is CASSLTGNTEAFF. The chain combines TRBV7-9 with TRBJ1-1; no firm D call. The CDR3 has 13 amino acids. The V gene lost 2 bases and the J gene lost 1 base, with 5 bases spanning the gap. Per germline, CDR1 SEHNR and CDR2 FQNEAQ (reference sequence).

The chain couples TRBV19 to TRBJ2-1; 7 bases match TRBD1. V lost 3 bases, J lost 3 bases, and 5 bases stayed unmatched. CDR1 and CDR2 from the germline V gene are LNHDA and SQIVND (reference sequence). The CDR3 is 15 amino acids. CDR3 nucleotide sequence: TGTGCCAGTAGTATCGGGACAGCAATCTACAATGAGCAGTTCTTC. Its translation: CASSIGTAIYNEQFF.

V and J are TRBV18 and TRBJ2-3, with D unclear. V was clipped by 0 bases and J by 0 bases, with 4 bases between them. This CDR3 is 14 amino acids long. Germline CDR1 reads KGHSH; CDR2 reads LQKENI. CDR3 DNA sequence: TGTGCCAGCTCACCACCGAGCAGCACAGATACGCAGTATTTT. Protein sequence: CASSPPSSTDTQYF.

This clonotype was detected a few times. DNA for the CDR3: TGCGCCAGCAGTGGGAGACTAGCGGGGGGAATTGACAATGAGCAGTTCTTC. It codes for CASSGRLAGGIDNEQFF. V gene TRBV10-2 combines with J gene TRBJ2-1; 13 bases align to TRBD2. The CDR3 loop spans 17 amino acids. The V and J ends lost 4 bases and 5 bases, in that order; junction bases with no gene match: 8. Germline lookup yields CDR1 WSHSY and CDR2 SAAADI.

This clonotype has more than one count but fewer than ten. The genes are TRBV5-1 and TRBJ2-7; 9 bases align to TRBD1. Germline V gene sequence: CDR1 SGHRS, CDR2 YFSETQ. V gave up 0 bases and J gave up 5 bases; unmatched junction bases: 6. This CDR3 region has 15 residues. As DNA, the CDR3 is TGCGCCAGCAGCTTGGGCGGACAGGGGTCCCACGAGCAGTACTTC. This gives the protein CASSLGGQGSHEQYF.

This clonotype was seen more than once but under ten times. The gene calls are TRBV27 and TRBJ2-7, with 8 bases matching TRBD1. Germline V CDR1 and CDR2: MNHEY, SMNVEV (reference sequence). The CDR3 runs 14 residues. Trimming at V came to 3 bases and at J to 2 bases, leaving 3 bases not matched to a gene. The CDR3 DNA is TGTGCCAGCAGTTTCGTACAGGGGGCCTACGAGCAGTACTTC. As protein: CASSFVQGAYEQYF.

The V gene is TRBV29-1, the J gene TRBJ2-1; D possibly corresponds to TRBD1 (6 bases). With 1 base removed from V and 3 bases from J, the gap between germline ends came to 16 bases. Germline values: CDR1 SQVTM, CDR2 ANQGSEA. The CDR3 is 16 amino acids. The CDR3 region is CSVEVTTDSHYNEQFF. The DNA of the CDR3 is TGCAGCGTTGAAGTTACGACGGACAGCCACTACAATGAGCAGTTCTTC.

This chain joins TRBV28 and TRBJ2-7; TRBD1 matches 9 bases. V gave up 5 bases and J gave up 5 bases; unmatched junction bases: 10. Germline loops: CDR1 MDHEN, CDR2 SYDVKM. The CDR3 is made up of 15 amino acids. CDR3 residues: CASSTTGGGFHEQYF. CDR3 sequence (DNA): TGTGCCAGCAGTACCACAGGGGGCGGTTTTCACGAGCAGTACTTC.

This clonotype was observed many times. The chain uses TRBV29-1 and TRBJ2-7; D unresolved. The germline V gene has CDR1 SQVTM and CDR2 ANQGSEA. The CDR3 is 10 residues long. The germline V and J ends were trimmed by 4 bases and 4 bases, with 5 bases remaining between them. The CDR3, as DNA: TGCAGCGTTGTAGTGTACGAGCAGTACTTC. This translates into CSVVVYEQYF.

This clonotype was seen repeatedly, ten times or more. The chain recombines TRBV4-2 with TRBJ2-7, with D possibly TRBD1 on 5 matching bases. Trimming cost V 0 bases and J 0 bases, with 9 bases left between them. CDR3 length equals 15 residues. Germline lookup yields CDR1 LGHNA and CDR2 YNFKEQ. The CDR3 here is CASSQDTGTSYEQYF. In DNA, the CDR3 is TGTGCCAGCAGCCAAGATACAGGCACCTCCTACGAGCAGTACTTC.

The table lists this clonotype with a few counts. The gene calls are TRBV27 and TRBJ2-5; D ambiguous. The germline V gene has CDR1 MNHEY and CDR2 SMNVEV (reference sequence). The length of the CDR3 is 13 residues. Deletions cut 0 bases from V and 2 bases from J, with 4 bases between. The CDR3 coding sequence is TGTGCCAGCAGTTTATCAAGGCAAGAGACCCAGTACTTC. It codes for CASSLSRQETQYF.

This clonotype was recorded a few times. J is TRBJ1-1 and V is TRBV7-8; D is unclear. V was clipped by 0 bases and J by 3 bases, with 5 bases between them. This CDR3 has 13 amino acids. The germline V gene has CDR1 SGHVS and CDR2 FQNEAQ. The CDR3 region has the DNA TGTGCCAGCAGCTTAGCGAGTGACACTGAAGCTTTCTTT. This sequence encodes CASSLASDTEAFF. The entire variable domain, with the rest obtained from reference TRBV7-8 and TRBJ1-1, is as follows: GAGVSQSPRYKVAKRGQDVALRCDPISGHVSLFWYQQALGQGPEFLTYFQNEAQLDKSGLPSDRFFAERPEGSVSTLKIQRTQQEDSAVYLCASSLASDTEAFFGQGTRLTVV.

This clonotype was counted between two and nine times. This rearrangement joins TRBV7-2 to TRBJ1-2, with D perhaps TRBD1 (6 bases). The CDR3 is 13 residues long. CDR1 is SGHTA and CDR2 is FQGNSA in the germline V gene. The V gene lost 0 bases and the J gene lost 6 bases, with 8 bases spanning the gap. This chain's CDR3 is CASSLAAGDGYTF. The DNA of the CDR3 is TGTGCCAGCAGCTTAGCGGCAGGGGATGGCTACACCTTC.

In this sample, this clonotype turned up many times. The chain employs TRBV6-2 or TRBV6-3 and TRBJ1-5; D is uncertain. The germline CDR1 and CDR2 sequences are MNHEY and SVGEGT. V lost 1 base to trimming and J lost 4 bases, with 14 bases between them. CDR3 length: 16 residues. CDR3 protein: CASSYFRNTGNQPQHF. The CDR3 region has the DNA TGTGCCAGCAGTTACTTTCGGAATACCGGGAATCAGCCCCAGCATTTT.

The V call is TRBV6-6, the J call TRBJ1-6, with 8 bases matching TRBD1. Looked up from germline, CDR1 is MNHNY and CDR2 is SVGAGI (reference sequence). This CDR3 is 15 amino acids long. V shed 2 bases, J shed 6 bases, and the junction held 3 bases outside the gene matches. CDR3 protein: CASSYGQGANSPLHF. In nucleotides, the CDR3 is TGTGCCAGCAGTTACGGTCAGGGGGCTAATTCACCCCTCCACTTT.

The V gene is TRBV5-6, the J gene TRBJ2-1, with D possibly matching TRBD1 (6 bases). The V gene lost 4 bases and the J gene lost 9 bases, with 11 bases spanning the gap. CDR3 length equals 12 residues. CDR1 is SGHDT and CDR2 is YYEEEE in the germline V gene. The CDR3 spells CASSPGTFEQFF. CDR3 in DNA: TGTGCCAGCAGCCCAGGGACATTTGAGCAGTTCTTC.

The DNA of the CDR3 is TGTGCCAGCTCCCCTACCGGACAGGGATACTACGAGCAGTACTTC. Its protein is CASSPTGQGYYEQYF. V gene TRBV18 combines with J gene TRBJ2-7; 8 bases agree with TRBD1. Per germline, CDR1 KGHSH and CDR2 LQKENI. The J segment lost 3 bases and the V segment lost 6 bases, leaving 10 bases of the junction unmatched. The CDR3 runs 15 residues. The full variable domain, its missing parts supplied by reference TRBV18 and TRBJ2-7, is NAGVMQNPRHLVRRRGQEARLRCSPMKGHSHVYWYRQLPEEGLKFMVYLQKENIIDESGMPKERFSAEFPKEGPSILRIQQVVRGDSAAYFCASSPTGQGYYEQYFGPGTRLTVT.